A single TCR beta chain is shown here with its context. Authors' methods: Reference gene primer amplification yielded estimated nucleated cell counts. Assay: immunoSEQ multiplex PCR; the TCRdb copy retains only in-frame clones and omits some. V, J and clone size reflect that table, while D and trimming were determined from the DNA. The sample holds over 130,000 clones, approximately 85% seen once. The CDR3 is 15 residues long. V lost 5 bases and J 0 bases, leaving 8 bases between the germline ends. In germline, CDR1 is MNHEY, CDR2 SVGEGT. This sample stems from a study of blood T cell repertoires in COVID-19. Study at large: The origin of the acute and convalescent COVID-19 samples was the United States, Italy and Spain. The analysed material was cDNA or gDNA that came from T cells, B-cell-depleted T cells, or PBMCs.

The sequencing sample was made of peripheral blood. The TCR comes from a woman of 80 years or more with acute or convalescent COVID-19. The rearrangement links TRBV6-2 or TRBV6-3 to TRBJ1-6; D remains ambiguous. The CDR3 spells CASSGRYSYNSPLHF. CDR3 bases: TGTGCCAGCAGTGGGAGGTACTCCTATAATTCACCCCTCCACTTT.